This TCR beta chain was obtained from a study of shared clonotypes between healthy human individuals (dated by TCRdb to 2019 to 2021). Looking at the study overall: The cohort comprised a couple of women and a few men aged 18 to 49 years. Per donor, leukapheresis produced somewhere between about 0.85 and 8.9 billion PBMCs. For each donor, three plates each were used for CD4 naive and CD4 memory, two plates were used for CD8 naive, and one plate was used for CD8 memory. The study deeply sequenced blood TCR repertoires of five healthy adults to estimate repertoire size and the extent of clonotype sharing between individuals. To increase sequencing depth and limit assay-specific biases, TCR repertoire library preparation and sequencing were carried out by different laboratories using diverse techniques. General findings and caveats noted by the study authors: Naive subsets generally had larger estimated clonotype richness than memory subsets. Compared with non-shared clonotypes, clonotypes shared by all four sorted-subset donors had higher generation probabilities. Sharing across a handful of donors was observed for approximately 5% of naive CD4, over 3% of naive CD8, roughly 2.4% of memory CD4, and about 0.4% of memory CD8 clonotypes. Sampling was limited to blood, and TCR repertoires in tissue likely differ from TCR repertoires in blood. Pairwise subsampling indicated that sequencing depth was expected to affect the degree of clonotype sharing among donors. The genetic and exposure-history diversity represented was limited by the small number of donors. Rarefaction of sorted-subset datasets indicated incomplete sequencing despite the large sequencing depth.

TCR CDR3 regions were amplified from genomic DNA by multiplex PCR using the deep immunoSEQ assay. Extracted genomic DNA from each cell subset was distributed evenly across all wells of several immunoSEQ 96-well plates, and each plate was treated as a replicate. For sorted subsets, each replicate PCR was loaded with approximately 200 ng genomic DNA, equivalent to 30,000 or so T cell genomes. Purified libraries were quantified with a Qubit 3.0 fluorometer, sized on a Bioanalyzer 2100, and re-quantified with the KAPA Library Quantification kit. Every immunoSEQ 96-well plate was sequenced on a separate single-read 150-cycle Illumina NextSeq 550 flow cell. Processing in the source paper ran as follows. Because the immunoSEQ output included only junctional sequences and no quality scores, the filtering could not be the same as the filtering used for full-length reads. Sequences were annotated with PyIR, a Python wrapper for IgBLAST v1.9, and V/J genes and CDR3 were assigned using IMGT germline references. Reads were removed for weak V/J assignments (E-value above 1e-6), missing CDR3, stop codons, out-of-frame junctions, or ambiguous translated residues. V3J clonotypes were defined as sequences sharing the same inferred V gene, J gene, and CDR3 amino acid sequence. Percentage overlap between repertoires was computed as shared unique clonotypes divided by the size of the smaller repertoire. Repertoire richness was assessed with RTK rarefaction, the Chao1 estimator, and Recon v2.1 estimates of unobserved clonotypes. OLGA was used to compute generation probabilities for all TCRbeta clonotypes that the gDNA method yielded from several donors. As stored in TCRdb, this immuneACCESS dataset retains in-frame rearrangements with V and J assigned. A fraction of the clones does not appear; measured against another copy, unresolved V genes explain less than half of the discrepancy, and the remainder lacks a known reason. That table furnishes V, J and clone size, whereas the DNA furnished D and trimming. The sample table lists approximately 250,000 clones, 65% of them with a count of one. The ten most abundant clones make up 11% of the sample.

The CDR3 spans 14 residues, from the cysteine through the phenylalanine. The retained sequence is limited to the CDR3, 42 bases, with the frame set at the first base. CDR1 SGHNT and CDR2 YYREEE are derived from the germline V gene (reference sequence). V is clipped by 2 bases and J by 3 bases, and the sequence between their germline boundaries is 12 bases long. As for this clone: Its antigen has not been determined. Within one base of it there is no much larger clone, and no base qualities were kept.

Donors were healthy HIV-negative adults with no recently reported acute infections or vaccinations. Every donor was a Caucasian adult residing in Nashville, Tennessee, USA. Magnetic negative selection was used to enrich CD4+ T cells, after which naive cells were positively selected on CD45RA and the negative fraction became the memory subset. After blood collection by leukapheresis, PBMCs were isolated using Ficoll-Histopaque density gradient centrifugation and then cryopreserved in the vapor phase of liquid nitrogen. Analytical flow cytometry was used to check the purity and quantity of every magnetically sorted T cell population. From each sorted fraction, genomic DNA was isolated and quantified by UV absorbance on a Nanodrop 2000c.

The chain was built from TRBV5-4 and TRBJ2-7, with an unclear D gene assignment. Sequenced sample: memory CD4+ T cells sorted from blood. Reading the label with the study, this specimen's cell subset or site is: CD45RA-negative fraction. This receptor was obtained from a man younger than 40 in good health. Read as DNA, the sequence is TGTGCCAGCAGCTTTTCTGGGGTTCTCTACGAGCAGTACTTC. This sequence encodes CASSFSGVLYEQYF.